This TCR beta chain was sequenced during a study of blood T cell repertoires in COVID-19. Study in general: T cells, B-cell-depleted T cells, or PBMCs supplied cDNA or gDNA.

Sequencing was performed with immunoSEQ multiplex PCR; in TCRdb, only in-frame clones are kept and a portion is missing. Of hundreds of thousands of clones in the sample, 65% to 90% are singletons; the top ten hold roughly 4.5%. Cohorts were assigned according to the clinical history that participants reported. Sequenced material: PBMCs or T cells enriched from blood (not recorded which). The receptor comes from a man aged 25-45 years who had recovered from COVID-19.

The CDR3 region is CASSHGTGPSGTEAFF. In DNA form, the CDR3 reads TGCGCCAGCAGCCACGGGACAGGGCCATCAGGCACTGAAGCTTTCTTT. V usage is TRBV5-1 and J usage is TRBJ1-1, with TRBD1 matching over 9 bases. This CDR3 comprises 16 residues. Looked up from germline, CDR1 is SGHRS and CDR2 is YFSETQ. Trimming at V came to 4 bases and at J to 4 bases, leaving 11 bases not matched to a gene.